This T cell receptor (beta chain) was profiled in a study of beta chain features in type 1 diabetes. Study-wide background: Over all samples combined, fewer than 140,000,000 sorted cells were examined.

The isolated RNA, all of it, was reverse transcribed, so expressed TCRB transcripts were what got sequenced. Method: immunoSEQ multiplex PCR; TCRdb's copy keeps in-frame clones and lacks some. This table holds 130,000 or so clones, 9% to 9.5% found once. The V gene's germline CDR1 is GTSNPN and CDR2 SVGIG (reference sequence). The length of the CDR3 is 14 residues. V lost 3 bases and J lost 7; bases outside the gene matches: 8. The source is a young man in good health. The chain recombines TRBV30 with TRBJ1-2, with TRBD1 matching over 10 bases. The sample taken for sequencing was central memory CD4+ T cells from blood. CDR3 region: CAWRATGGFGGYTF. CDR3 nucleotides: TGTGCCTGGAGGGCGACAGGGGGCTTTGGTGGCTACACCTTC.